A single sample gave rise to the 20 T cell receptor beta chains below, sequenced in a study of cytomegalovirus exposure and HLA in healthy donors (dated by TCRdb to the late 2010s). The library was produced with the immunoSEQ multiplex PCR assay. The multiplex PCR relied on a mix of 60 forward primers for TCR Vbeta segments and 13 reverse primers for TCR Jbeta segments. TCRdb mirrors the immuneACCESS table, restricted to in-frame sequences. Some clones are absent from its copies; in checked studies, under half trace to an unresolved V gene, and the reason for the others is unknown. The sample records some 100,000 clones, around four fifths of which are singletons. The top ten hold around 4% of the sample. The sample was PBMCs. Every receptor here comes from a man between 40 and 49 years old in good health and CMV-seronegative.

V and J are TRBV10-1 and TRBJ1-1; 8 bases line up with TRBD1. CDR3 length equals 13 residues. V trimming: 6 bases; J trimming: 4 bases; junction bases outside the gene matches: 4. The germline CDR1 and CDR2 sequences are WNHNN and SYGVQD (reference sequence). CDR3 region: CASRQGGATEAFF. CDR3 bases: TGCGCCAGCAGACAGGGGGGGGCCACTGAAGCTTTCTTT.

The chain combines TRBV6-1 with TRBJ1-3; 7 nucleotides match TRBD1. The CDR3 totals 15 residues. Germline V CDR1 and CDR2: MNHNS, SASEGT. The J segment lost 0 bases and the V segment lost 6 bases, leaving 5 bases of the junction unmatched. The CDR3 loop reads CASRTGTASGNTIYF. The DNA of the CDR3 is TGTGCCAGCAGAACCGGGACAGCCTCTGGAAACACCATATATTTT.

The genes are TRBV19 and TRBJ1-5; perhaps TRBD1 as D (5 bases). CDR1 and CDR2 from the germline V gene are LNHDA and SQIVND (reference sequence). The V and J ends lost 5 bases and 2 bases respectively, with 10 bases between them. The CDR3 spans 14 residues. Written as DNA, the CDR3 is TGTGCCAGTAGTTTCCAGGGTGGCAATCAGCCCCAGCATTTT. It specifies CASSFQGGNQPQHF. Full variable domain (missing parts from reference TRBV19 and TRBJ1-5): DGGITQSPKYLFRKEGQNVTLSCEQNLNHDAMYWYRQDPGQGLRLIYYSQIVNDFQKGDIAEGYSVSREKKESFPLTVTSAQKNPTAFYLCASSFQGGNQPQHFGDGTRLSIL.

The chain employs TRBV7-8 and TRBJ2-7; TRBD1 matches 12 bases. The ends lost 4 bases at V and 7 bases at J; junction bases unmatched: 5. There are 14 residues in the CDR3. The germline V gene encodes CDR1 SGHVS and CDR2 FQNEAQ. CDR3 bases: TGTGCCAGCAGCTCGGGACAGGGGGCGAGGGAGCAGTACTTC. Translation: CASSSGQGAREQYF.

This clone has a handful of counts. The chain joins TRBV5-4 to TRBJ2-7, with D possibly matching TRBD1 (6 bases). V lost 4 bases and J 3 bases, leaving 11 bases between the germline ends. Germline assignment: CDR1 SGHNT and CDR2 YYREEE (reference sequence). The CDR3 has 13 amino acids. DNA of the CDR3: TGTGCCAGCAGCATAAGACAGGACTACGAGCAGTACTTC. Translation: CASSIRQDYEQYF.

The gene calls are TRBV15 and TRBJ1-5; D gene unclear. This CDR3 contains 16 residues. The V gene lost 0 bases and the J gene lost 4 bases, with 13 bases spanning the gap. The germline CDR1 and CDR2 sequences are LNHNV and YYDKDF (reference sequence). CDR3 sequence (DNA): TGTGCCACCAGCAGAGATCTTCCAGGTTCTAATCAGCCCCAGCATTTT. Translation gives CATSRDLPGSNQPQHF.

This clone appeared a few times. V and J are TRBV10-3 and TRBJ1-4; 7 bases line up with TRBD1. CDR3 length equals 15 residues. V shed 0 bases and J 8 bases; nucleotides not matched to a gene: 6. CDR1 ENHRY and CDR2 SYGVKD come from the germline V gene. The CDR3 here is CAISESVGTEEKLFF. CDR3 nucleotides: TGTGCCATCAGTGAGTCCGTAGGGACAGAAGAAAAACTGTTTTTT.

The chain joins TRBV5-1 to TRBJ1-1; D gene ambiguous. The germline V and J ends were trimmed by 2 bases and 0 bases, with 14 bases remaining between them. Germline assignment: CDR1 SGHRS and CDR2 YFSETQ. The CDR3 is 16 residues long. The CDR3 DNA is TGCGCCAGCAGCTTTGAGGGATCCAGTATGAACACTGAAGCTTTCTTT. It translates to CASSFEGSSMNTEAFF. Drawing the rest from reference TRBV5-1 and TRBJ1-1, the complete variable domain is KAGVTQTPRYLIKTRGQQVTLSCSPISGHRSVSWYQQTPGQGLQFLFEYFSETQRNKGNFPGRFSGRQFSNSRSEMNVSTLELGDSALYLCASSFEGSSMNTEAFFGQGTRLTVV.

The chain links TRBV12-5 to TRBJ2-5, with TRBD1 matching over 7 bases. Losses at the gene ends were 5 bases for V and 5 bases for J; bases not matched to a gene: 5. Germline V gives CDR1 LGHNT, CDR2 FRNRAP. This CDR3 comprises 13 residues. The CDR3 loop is CASGGARGETQYF. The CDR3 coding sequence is TGTGCTAGTGGTGGGGCCAGGGGGGAGACCCAGTACTTC.

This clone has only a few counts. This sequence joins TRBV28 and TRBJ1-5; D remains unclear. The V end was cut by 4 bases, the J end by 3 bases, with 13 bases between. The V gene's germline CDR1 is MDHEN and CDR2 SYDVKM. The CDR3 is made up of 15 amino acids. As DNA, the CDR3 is TGTGCCAGCAGTTGGCAGAGGTCTACCAATCAGCCCCAGCATTTT. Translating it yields CASSWQRSTNQPQHF. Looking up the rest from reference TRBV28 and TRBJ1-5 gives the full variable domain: DVKVTQSSRYLVKRTGEKVFLECVQDMDHENMFWYRQDPGLGLRLIYFSYDVKMKEKGDIPEGYSVSREKKERFSLILESASTNQTSMYLCASSWQRSTNQPQHFGDGTRLSIL.

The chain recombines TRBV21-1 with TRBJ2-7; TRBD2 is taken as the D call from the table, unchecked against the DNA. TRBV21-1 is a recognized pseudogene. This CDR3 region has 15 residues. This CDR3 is CASSKGIAGVNEQYV. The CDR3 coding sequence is TGTGCCAGCAGCAAAGGAATAGCGGGGGTTAACGAGCAGTACGTC.

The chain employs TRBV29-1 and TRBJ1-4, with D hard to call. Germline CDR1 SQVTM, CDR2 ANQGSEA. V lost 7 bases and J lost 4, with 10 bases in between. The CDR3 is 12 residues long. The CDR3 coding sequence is TGCAGCGGACGCCGGGATAATGAAAAACTGTTTTTT. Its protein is CSGRRDNEKLFF.

Here the CDR3 reads CASSVDRGNTGELFF. As DNA, the CDR3 is TGTGCCAGCAGTGTGGACAGGGGGAACACCGGGGAGCTGTTTTTT. The V call is TRBV2, the J call TRBJ2-2; 9 bases are a match to TRBD1. The CDR3 consists of 15 residues. Germline lookup yields CDR1 SNHLY and CDR2 FYNNEI. The V gene end was trimmed by 4 bases and the J gene end by 1 base; junction bases not matched to a gene: 1.

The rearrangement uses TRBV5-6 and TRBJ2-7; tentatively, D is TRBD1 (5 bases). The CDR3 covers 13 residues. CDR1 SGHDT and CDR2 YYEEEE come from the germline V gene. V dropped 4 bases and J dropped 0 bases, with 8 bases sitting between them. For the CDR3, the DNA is TGTGCCAGCAGCAGGGGCCTCTCCTACGAGCAGTACGTC. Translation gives CASSRGLSYEQYV.

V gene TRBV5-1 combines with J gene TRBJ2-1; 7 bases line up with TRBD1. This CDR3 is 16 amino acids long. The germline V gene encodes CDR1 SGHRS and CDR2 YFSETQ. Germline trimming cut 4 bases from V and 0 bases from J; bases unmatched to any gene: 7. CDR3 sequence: CASSPMTGFSYNEQFF. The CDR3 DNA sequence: TGCGCCAGCAGCCCAATGACAGGGTTCTCCTACAATGAGCAGTTCTTC. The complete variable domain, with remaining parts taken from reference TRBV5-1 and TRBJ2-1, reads KAGVTQTPRYLIKTRGQQVTLSCSPISGHRSVSWYQQTPGQGLQFLFEYFSETQRNKGNFPGRFSGRQFSNSRSEMNVSTLELGDSALYLCASSPMTGFSYNEQFFGPGTRLTVL.

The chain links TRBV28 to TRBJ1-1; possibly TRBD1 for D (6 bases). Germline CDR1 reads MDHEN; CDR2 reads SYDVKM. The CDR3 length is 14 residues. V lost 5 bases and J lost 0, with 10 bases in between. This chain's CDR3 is CASSQRDMNTEAFF. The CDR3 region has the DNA TGTGCCAGCAGTCAGCGGGACATGAACACTGAAGCTTTCTTT.

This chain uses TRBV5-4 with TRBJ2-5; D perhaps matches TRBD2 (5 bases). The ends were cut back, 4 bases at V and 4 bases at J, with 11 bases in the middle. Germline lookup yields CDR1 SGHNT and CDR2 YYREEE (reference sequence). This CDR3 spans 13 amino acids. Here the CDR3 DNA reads TGTGCCAGCAGCCCGTGGGGAGCAGAGACCCAGTACTTC. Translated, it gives CASSPWGAETQYF.

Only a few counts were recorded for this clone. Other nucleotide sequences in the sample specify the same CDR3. The CDR3 nucleotides are TGTGCCAGCAGCCAACGGACAGAAAGCTCCTATAATTCACCCCTCCACTTT. It is translated as CASSQRTESSYNSPLHF. The chain has TRBV16 and TRBJ1-6; D perhaps matches TRBD1 (6 bases). CDR1 and CDR2 (germline): KGHSY, FQNENV. The CDR3 length is 17 residues. The V end lost 2 bases, the J end lost 0 bases, and 11 bases lay between the germline ends.

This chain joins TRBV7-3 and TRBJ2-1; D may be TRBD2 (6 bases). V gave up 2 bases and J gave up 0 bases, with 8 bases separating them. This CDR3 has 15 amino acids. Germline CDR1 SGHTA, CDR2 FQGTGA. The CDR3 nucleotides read TGTGCCAGCAGCTTAGCGGGAAGCTCCTACAATGAGCAGTTCTTC. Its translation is CASSLAGSSYNEQFF.

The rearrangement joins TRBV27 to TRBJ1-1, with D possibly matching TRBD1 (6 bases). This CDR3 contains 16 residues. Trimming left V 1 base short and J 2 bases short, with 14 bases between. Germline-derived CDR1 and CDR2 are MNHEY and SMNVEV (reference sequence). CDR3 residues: CASSLLQGSGNTEAFF. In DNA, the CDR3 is TGTGCCAGCAGTTTATTGCAGGGGTCGGGTAACACTGAAGCTTTCTTT.